This T cell receptor beta chain was recorded in a study of blood T cell repertoires in COVID-19. Study context: COVID-19 samples from acute and convalescent phases originated in the United States, Italy and Spain.

This CDR3 region has 14 residues. V lost 9 bases, J lost 6 bases, and 10 bases stayed unmatched. In germline, CDR1 is SNHLY, CDR2 FYNNEI. In the authors' workflow: Estimates of nucleated cell counts were drawn from the amplification of reference gene primers. The protocol was immunoSEQ multiplex PCR, while the TCRdb copy is restricted to in-frame clones and leaves out a portion. The DNA gave D and trimming, while V, J and clone size come from that table. The sample consists of around 52,000 clones, 83% of them appearing once. The sequence derives from a human donor in a cohort sampled during active COVID-19. Sequenced material: peripheral blood. The chain carries TRBV2 and TRBJ1-1, with 10 positions matching TRBD1. Here the CDR3 reads CASGQGVGSAEAFF. CDR3 nucleotides: TGTGCCAGTGGACAGGGGGTGGGCTCCGCTGAAGCTTTCTTT.